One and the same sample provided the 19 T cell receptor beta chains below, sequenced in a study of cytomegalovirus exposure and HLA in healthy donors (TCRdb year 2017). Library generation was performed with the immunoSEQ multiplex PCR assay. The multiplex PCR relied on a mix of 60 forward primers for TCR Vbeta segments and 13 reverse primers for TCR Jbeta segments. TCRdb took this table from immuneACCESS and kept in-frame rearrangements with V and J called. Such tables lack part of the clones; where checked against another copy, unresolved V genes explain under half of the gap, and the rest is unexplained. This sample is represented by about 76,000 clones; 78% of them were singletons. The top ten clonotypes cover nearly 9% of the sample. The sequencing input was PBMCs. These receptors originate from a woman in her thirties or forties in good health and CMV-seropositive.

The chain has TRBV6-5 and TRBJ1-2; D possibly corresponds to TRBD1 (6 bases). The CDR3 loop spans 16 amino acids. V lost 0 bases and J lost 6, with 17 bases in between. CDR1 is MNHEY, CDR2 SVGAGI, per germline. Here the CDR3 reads CASSYSFQGSENGYTF. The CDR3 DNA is TGTGCCAGCAGTTACTCGTTCCAGGGGAGCGAGAATGGCTACACCTTC.

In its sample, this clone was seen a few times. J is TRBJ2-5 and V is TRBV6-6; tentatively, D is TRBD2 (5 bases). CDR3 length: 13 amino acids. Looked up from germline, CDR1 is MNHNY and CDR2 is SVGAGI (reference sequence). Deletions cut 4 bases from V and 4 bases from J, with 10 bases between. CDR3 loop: CASSLPEGETQYF. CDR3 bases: TGTGCCAGCAGTTTACCAGAGGGAGAGACCCAGTACTTC.

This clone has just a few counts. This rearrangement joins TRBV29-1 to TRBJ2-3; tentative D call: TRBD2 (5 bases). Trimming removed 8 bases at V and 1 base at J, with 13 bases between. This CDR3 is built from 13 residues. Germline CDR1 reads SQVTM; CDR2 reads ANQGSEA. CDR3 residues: CSIGVGGTDTQYF. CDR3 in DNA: TGCAGCATCGGGGTCGGGGGCACAGATACGCAGTATTTT.

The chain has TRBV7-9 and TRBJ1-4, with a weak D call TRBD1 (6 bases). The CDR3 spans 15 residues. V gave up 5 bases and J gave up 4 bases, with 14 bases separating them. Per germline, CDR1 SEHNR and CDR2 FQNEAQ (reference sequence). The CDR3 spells CASSIKGGINEKLFF. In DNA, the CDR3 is TGTGCCAGCAGCATAAAGGGGGGGATTAATGAAAAACTGTTTTTT. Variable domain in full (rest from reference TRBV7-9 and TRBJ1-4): DTGVSQNPRHKITKRGQNVTFRCDPISEHNRLYWYRQTLGQGPEFLTYFQNEAQLEKSRLLSDRFSAERPKGSFSTLEIQRTEQGDSAMYLCASSIKGGINEKLFFGSGTQLSVL.

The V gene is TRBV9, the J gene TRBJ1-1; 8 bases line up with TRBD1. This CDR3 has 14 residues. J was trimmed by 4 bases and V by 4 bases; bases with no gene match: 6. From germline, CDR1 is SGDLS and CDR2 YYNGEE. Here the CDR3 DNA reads TGTGCCAGCAGCTTCCGGACAGGGAGCACTGAAGCTTTCTTT. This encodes CASSFRTGSTEAFF.

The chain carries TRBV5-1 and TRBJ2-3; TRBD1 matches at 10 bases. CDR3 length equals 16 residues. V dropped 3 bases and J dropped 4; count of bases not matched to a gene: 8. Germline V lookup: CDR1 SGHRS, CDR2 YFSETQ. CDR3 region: CASSWASGQGADTQYF. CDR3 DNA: TGCGCCAGCAGCTGGGCTTCAGGACAGGGGGCAGATACGCAGTATTTT.

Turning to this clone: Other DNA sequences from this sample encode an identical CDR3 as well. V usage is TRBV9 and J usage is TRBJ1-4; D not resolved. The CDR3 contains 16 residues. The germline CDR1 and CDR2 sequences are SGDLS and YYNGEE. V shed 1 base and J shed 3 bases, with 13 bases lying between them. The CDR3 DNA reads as TGTGCCAGCAGCGTATCAGGAGGTACACCTAATGAAAAACTGTTTTTT. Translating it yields CASSVSGGTPNEKLFF.

CDR3 nucleotide sequence: TGTGCCAGCAGGGGACAGGGAGCCTACGAGCAGTACTTC. Protein sequence: CASRGQGAYEQYF. The chain has TRBV6-1 and TRBJ2-7; TRBD1 agrees at 9 bases. V trimming: 6 bases; J trimming: 2 bases; junction bases outside the gene matches: 2. The CDR3 covers 13 residues. Per germline, CDR1 MNHNS and CDR2 SASEGT.

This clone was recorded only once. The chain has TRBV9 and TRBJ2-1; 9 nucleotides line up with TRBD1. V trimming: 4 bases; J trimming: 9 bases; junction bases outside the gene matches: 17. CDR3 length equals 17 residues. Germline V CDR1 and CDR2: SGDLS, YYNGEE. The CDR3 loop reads CASSPQAGTGILGEQFF. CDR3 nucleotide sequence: TGTGCCAGCAGCCCGCAGGCCGGGACAGGGATTTTAGGTGAGCAGTTCTTC.

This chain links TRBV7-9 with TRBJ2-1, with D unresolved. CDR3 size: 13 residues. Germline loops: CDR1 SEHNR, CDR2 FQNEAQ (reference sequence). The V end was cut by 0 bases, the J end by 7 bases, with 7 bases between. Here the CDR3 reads CASSLAVQNEQFF. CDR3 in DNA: TGTGCCAGCAGCTTAGCGGTCCAGAATGAGCAGTTCTTC.

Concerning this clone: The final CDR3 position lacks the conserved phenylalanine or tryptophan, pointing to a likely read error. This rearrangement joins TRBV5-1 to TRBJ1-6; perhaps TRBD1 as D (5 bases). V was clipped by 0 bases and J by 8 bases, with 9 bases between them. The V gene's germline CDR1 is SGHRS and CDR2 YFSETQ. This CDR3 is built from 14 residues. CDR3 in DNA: TGCGCCAGCAGCTTGGCGGGCAGGGATTCACCCCTCCACCTT. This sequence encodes CASSLAGRDSPLHL.

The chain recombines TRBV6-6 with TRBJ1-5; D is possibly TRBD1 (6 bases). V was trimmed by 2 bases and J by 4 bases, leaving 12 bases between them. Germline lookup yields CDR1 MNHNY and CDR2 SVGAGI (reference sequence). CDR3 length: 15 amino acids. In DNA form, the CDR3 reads TGTGCCAGCAGTTACGAAAATACAGGGAATCAGCCCCAGCATTTT. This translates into CASSYENTGNQPQHF.

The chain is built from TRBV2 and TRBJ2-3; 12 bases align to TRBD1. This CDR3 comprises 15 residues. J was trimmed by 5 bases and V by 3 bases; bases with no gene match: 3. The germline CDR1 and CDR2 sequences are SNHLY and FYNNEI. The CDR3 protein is CASSEGQGAGDTQYF. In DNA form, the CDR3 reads TGTGCCAGCAGTGAGGGACAGGGGGCAGGAGATACGCAGTATTTT.

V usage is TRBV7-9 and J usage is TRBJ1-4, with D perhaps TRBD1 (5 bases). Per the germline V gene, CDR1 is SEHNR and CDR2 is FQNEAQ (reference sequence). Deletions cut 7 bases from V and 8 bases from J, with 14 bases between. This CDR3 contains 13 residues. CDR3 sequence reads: CASNTRKGEKLFF. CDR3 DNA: TGTGCCAGCAACACCAGGAAGGGGGAAAAACTGTTTTTT.

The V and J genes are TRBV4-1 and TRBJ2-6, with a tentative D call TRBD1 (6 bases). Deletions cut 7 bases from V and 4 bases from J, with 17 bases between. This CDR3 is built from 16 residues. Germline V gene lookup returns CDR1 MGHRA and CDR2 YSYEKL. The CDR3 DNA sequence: TGCGCCAGCACCCTCGCAGGGGCTGCCGGGGCCAACGTCCTGACTTTC. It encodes CASTLAGAAGANVLTF.

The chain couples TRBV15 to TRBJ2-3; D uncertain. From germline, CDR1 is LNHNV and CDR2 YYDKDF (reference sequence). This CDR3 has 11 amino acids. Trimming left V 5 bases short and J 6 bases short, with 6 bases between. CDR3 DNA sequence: TGTGCCACCAGCTTCCGGGATACGCAGTATTTT. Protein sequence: CATSFRDTQYF.

The CDR3 sequence is CASNRGDTYEQYF. The CDR3 DNA reads as TGTGCCAGTAACCGGGGGGACACCTACGAGCAGTACTTC. V and J are TRBV19 and TRBJ2-7, with D perhaps TRBD2 (7 bases). CDR3 length: 13 residues. V dropped 7 bases and J dropped 2 bases, with 12 bases sitting between them. Germline CDR1 reads LNHDA; CDR2 reads SQIVND (reference sequence).

The CDR3 nucleotides read TGCGCCAGCAGCGTCCGGGACAGGTCCTACAATGAGCAGTTCTTC. It encodes CASSVRDRSYNEQFF. The chain joins TRBV5-1 to TRBJ2-1; the match to TRBD1 covers 8 bases. V shed 4 bases, J shed 1 base, and the junction held 4 bases outside the gene matches. CDR3 length: 15 residues. In germline, CDR1 is SGHRS, CDR2 YFSETQ.

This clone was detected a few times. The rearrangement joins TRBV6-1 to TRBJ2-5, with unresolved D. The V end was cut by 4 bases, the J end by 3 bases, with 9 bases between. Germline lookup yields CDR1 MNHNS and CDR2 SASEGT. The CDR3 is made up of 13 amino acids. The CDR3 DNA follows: TGTGCCAGCAGTGCCACAGTGGAAGAGACCCAGTACTTC. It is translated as CASSATVEETQYF.